The 7 T cell receptor beta chains below all came from one sample that was sequenced in a study of control samples from healthy donors and cancer patients. The data were produced by immunoSEQ multiplex PCR, yet TCRdb's version contains in-frame clones alone and is incomplete. The table records under 200,000 clones, about 93% of them present only once. Sequenced input: blood. These TCRs come from a woman in her twenties or thirties in good health.

In this sample, this clone turned up a few times. V is TRBV14 and J is TRBJ2-3; 9 nucleotides line up with TRBD2. V lost 0 bases to trimming and J lost 0 bases; unmatched junction nucleotides: 13. This CDR3 region has 20 residues. The germline V gene encodes CDR1 SGHDN and CDR2 FVKESK. CDR3 residues: CASSQESKREAYTSTDTQYF. The CDR3 DNA is TGTGCCAGCAGCCAAGAAAGTAAGCGGGAGGCTTATACTAGCACAGATACGCAGTATTTT.

This clone appeared a few times. This sample also contains other DNA sequences that code for the same CDR3. The chain uses TRBV4-1 and TRBJ1-2; D not resolved. The CDR3 is 13 amino acids. Germline V gene sequence: CDR1 MGHRA, CDR2 YSYEKL. Trimming pared 0 bases from V and 2 bases from J, leaving 4 bases between. In nucleotides, the CDR3 is TGCGCCAGCAGCCAAGACGGGAACTATGGCTACACCTTC. This codes for CASSQDGNYGYTF.

The genes are TRBV4-1 and TRBJ2-5, with D possibly being TRBD2 (6 bases). This CDR3 is 12 amino acids long. The V gene's germline CDR1 is MGHRA and CDR2 YSYEKL. The V end was cut by 4 bases, the J end by 5 bases, with 8 bases between. The CDR3 protein is CASSRDFETQYF. The CDR3 DNA follows: TGCGCCAGCAGCCGGGACTTCGAGACCCAGTACTTC.

The CDR3 protein is CASSQNRGENTEAFF. The DNA of the CDR3 is TGTGCCAGCAGCCAGAACAGGGGTGAGAACACTGAAGCTTTCTTT. The chain is built from TRBV5-4 and TRBJ1-1; 7 bases agree with TRBD1. Germline CDR1 reads SGHNT; CDR2 reads YYREEE (reference sequence). The CDR3 is made up of 15 amino acids. The ends lost 4 bases at V and 1 base at J; junction bases unmatched: 7. Based on the CDR3 plus reference TRBV5-4 and TRBJ1-1, the full variable domain is ETGVTQSPTHLIKTRGQQVTLRCSSQSGHNTVSWYQQALGQGPQFIFQYYREEENGRGNFPPRFSGLQFPNYSSELNVNALELDDSALYLCASSQNRGENTEAFFGQGTRLTVV.

The rearrangement joins TRBV5-5 to TRBJ1-1; D gene uncertain. This CDR3 contains 12 residues. V was cut by 2 bases and J by 6 bases, with 8 bases left in between. Germline V gene sequence: CDR1 SGHKS, CDR2 YYEKEE (reference sequence). In DNA, the CDR3 is TGTGCCAGCAGCTTAAATTGGGCTGAAGCTTTCTTT. Encoded protein: CASSLNWAEAFF.

The rearrangement uses TRBV29-1 and TRBJ2-7; the match to TRBD2 covers 9 bases. The CDR3 is made up of 13 amino acids. V gave up 2 bases and J gave up 4 bases; unmatched junction bases: 3. The germline gives CDR1 SQVTM, CDR2 ANQGSEA. The CDR3 DNA follows: TGCAGCGTTGAATCGCTAGCGGGATACGAGCAGTACTTC. It yields the protein CSVESLAGYEQYF.

The chain links TRBV2 to TRBJ1-5; 7 nucleotides agree with TRBD1. J gave up 0 bases and V 7 bases, and 6 bases lay outside the gene matches. Germline V gene lookup returns CDR1 SNHLY and CDR2 FYNNEI. The CDR3 has 15 amino acids. The CDR3 sequence: CASNLQGGSNQPQHF. The DNA of the CDR3 is TGTGCCAGCAATCTCCAGGGGGGTAGCAATCAGCCCCAGCATTTT.